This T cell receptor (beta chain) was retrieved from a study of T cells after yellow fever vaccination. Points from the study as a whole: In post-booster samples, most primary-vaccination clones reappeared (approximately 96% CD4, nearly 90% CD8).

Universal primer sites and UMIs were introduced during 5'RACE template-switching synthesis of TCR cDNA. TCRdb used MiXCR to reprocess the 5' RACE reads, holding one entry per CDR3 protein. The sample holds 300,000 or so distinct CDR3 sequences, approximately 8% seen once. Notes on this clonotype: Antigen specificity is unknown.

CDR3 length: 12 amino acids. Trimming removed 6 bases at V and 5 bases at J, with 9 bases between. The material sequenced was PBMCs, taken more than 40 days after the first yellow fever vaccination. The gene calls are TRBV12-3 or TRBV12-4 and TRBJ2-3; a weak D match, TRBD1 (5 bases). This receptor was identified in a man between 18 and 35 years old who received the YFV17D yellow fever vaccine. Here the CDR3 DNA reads TGTGCCAGCAGGACAGTGGGAGATACGCAGTATTTT. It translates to CASRTVGDTQYF.